This TCR beta chain was sequenced during a study of graft-versus-host responses after intestinal transplantation. Study-level background: Recipients got multivisceral, liver-intestinal, or isolated intestinal transplants. Study observations and caveats: GvH clones occurred in recipient marrow; some first appeared in ileum or blood. An association linked early post-transplant HvG declines with peak circulating GvH clone levels.

CDR3 length equals 15 residues. CDR1 is MNHEY, CDR2 SMNVEV, per germline (reference sequence). V lost 4 bases, J lost 3 bases, and 13 bases lay in between. With regard to this clone: Its antigen is unidentified.

Sequenced by immunoSEQ multiplex PCR; TCRdb stores in-frame clones only, minus some. The repertoire has under 20,000 clones, approximately 86% of them found once; the top ten carry around 53%. Another site or the posterior iliac crest supplied the bone marrow collected after transplant. The chain carries TRBV27 and TRBJ2-1; TRBD2 might be the D (6 bases). The sequence was obtained from a human patient who received an intestinal transplant, so some T cells may come from the graft donor. The source material was bone marrow, sampled roughly 19 weeks after transplant. The CDR3 DNA follows: TGTGCCAGCAGTTCTAGCGCTACAGTCTACAATGAGCAGTTCTTC. Amino acids: CASSSSATVYNEQFF.